This TCR beta chain was identified in a study of blood T cell repertoires in COVID-19. Sequencing was performed with immunoSEQ multiplex PCR; in TCRdb, only in-frame clones are kept and a portion is missing. Among 150,000 or so clones listed, 88% were seen once. V lost 0 bases and J 0 bases, leaving 14 bases between the germline ends. The CDR3 consists of 17 residues. Per the germline V gene, CDR1 is LGHNT and CDR2 is FRNRAP. J is TRBJ1-2 and V is TRBV12-5, with no clear D. The sequenced sample was peripheral blood. The origin of this receptor is a man in his sixties with acute or convalescent COVID-19. CDR3 amino acids: CASGLVLSGRSNYGYTF. The CDR3 DNA follows: TGTGCTAGTGGTTTGGTACTTTCCGGCAGGTCTAACTATGGCTACACCTTC. The full variable domain, in which reference TRBV12-5 and TRBJ1-2 provide the parts outside the CDR3, is DARVTQTPRHKVTEMGQEVTMRCQPILGHNTVFWYRQTMMQGLELLAYFRNRAPLDDSGMPKDRFSAEMPDATLATLKIQPSEPRDSAVYFCASGLVLSGRSNYGYTFGSGTRLTVV.